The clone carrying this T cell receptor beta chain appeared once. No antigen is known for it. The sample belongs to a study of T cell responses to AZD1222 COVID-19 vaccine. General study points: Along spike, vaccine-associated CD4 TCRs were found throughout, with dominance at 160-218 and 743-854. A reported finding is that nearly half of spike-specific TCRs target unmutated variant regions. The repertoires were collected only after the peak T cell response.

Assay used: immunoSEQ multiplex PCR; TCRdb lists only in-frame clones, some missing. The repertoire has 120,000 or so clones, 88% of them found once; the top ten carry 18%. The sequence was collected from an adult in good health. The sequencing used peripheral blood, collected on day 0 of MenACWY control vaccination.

CDR3 nucleotides: TGTGCCAGCAGCCCGACAGGGGGTGAAGCTTTCTTT. Protein: CASSPTGGEAFF. The chain employs TRBV4-2 and TRBJ1-1, with 9 nucleotides matching TRBD1. The CDR3 totals 12 residues. Germline V CDR1 and CDR2: LGHNA, YNFKEQ. The V and J ends lost 4 bases and 7 bases, in that order; junction bases with no gene match: 1.